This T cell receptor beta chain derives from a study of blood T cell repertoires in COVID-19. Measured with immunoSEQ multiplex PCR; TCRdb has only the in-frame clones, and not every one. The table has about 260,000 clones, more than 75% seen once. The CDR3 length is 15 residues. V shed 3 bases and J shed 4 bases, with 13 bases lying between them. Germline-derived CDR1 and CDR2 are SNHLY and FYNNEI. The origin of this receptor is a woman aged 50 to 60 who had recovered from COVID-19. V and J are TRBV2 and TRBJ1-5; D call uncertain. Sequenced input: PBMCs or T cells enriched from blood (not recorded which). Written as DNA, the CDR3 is TGTGCCAGCAGTGACGCGGGTGCCGGGAATCAGCCCCAGCATTTT. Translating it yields CASSDAGAGNQPQHF.